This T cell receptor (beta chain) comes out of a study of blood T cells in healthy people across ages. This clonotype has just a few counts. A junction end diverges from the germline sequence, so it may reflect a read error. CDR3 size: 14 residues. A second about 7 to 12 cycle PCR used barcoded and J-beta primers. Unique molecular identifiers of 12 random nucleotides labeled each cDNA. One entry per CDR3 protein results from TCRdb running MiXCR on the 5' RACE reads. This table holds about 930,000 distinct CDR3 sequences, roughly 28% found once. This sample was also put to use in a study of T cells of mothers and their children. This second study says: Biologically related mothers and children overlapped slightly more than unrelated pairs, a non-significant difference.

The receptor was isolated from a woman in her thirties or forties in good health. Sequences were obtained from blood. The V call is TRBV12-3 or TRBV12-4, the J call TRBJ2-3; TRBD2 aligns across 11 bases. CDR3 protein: CTSIGLAGTDTQYF. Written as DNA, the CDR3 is TGTACCAGCATTGGACTAGCGGGTACAGATACGCAGTATTTT.